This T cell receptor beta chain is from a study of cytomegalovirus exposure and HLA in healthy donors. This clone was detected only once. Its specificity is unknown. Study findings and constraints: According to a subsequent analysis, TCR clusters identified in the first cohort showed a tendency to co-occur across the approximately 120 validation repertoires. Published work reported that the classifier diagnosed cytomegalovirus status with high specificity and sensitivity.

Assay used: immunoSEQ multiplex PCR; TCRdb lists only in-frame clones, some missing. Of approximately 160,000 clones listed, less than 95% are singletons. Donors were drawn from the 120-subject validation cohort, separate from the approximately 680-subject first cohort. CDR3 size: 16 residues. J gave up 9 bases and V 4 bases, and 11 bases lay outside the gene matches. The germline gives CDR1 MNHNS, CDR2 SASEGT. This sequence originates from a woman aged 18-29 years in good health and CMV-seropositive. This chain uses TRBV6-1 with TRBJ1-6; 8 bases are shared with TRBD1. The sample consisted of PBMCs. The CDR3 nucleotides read TGTGCCAGCAGTGGGGGACGGGACAGGAGTAGTTCACCCCTCCACTTT. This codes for CASSGGRDRSSSPLHF.